This T cell receptor beta chain was sequenced for a study of blood T cells in healthy people across ages. This clonotype was seen only a few times. Its matching antigen is unknown. Relative to the germline gene, one junction end is altered; a read error may explain this. The authors ran a second PCR of roughly 6 to 12 cycles using a sample-barcoded 5' primer and a J-beta primer mix. TCRdb reprocessed the 5' RACE reads with MiXCR, giving one entry per CDR3 protein. This table holds approximately 800,000 distinct CDR3 sequences, 35% to 60% found once. Study results and limitations: Getting older went along with TCR beta diversity per million T cells dropping roughly linearly.

No fewer than 5 micrograms of total RNA were isolated from every sample. Germline V gene lookup returns CDR1 SSHAT and CDR2 FNYEAQ (reference sequence). The CDR3 has 14 residues. This receptor was obtained from a man aged 80 or over in good health. The rearrangement uses TRBV7-7 and TRBJ2-1, with D tentatively TRBD1 or TRBD2 (5 bases each). The sequencing sample was made of blood. The CDR3 region is CASSSSPGSNEQFF. CDR3 bases: TGTGCTAGCAGCTCCAGTCCAGGGAGCAATGAGCAGTTCTTC.